The following is a T cell receptor (beta chain) sequence with its context. Its antigen is currently unknown. RNA fractions of 10%, 30% or 50% and about 19,000 to 1,000,000 sorted cells were the source of naive CD8 libraries. The authors built bulk TCR libraries by previously described methods with listed TCR primers. TCRdb fed the PCR reads into MiXCR, producing one record per CDR3 protein. The data show more than 250,000 distinct CDR3 sequences, around 21% seen once. Germline loops: CDR1 KGHDR, CDR2 SFDVKD. V shed 4 bases and J shed 7 bases, with 7 bases lying between them. The CDR3 runs to 11 residues. The data are from a study of molecular identifiers for immune sequencing clone quantification. Findings and limits, study-wide: In CMV-specific effectors, clones above 20 copies held over 99% of molecules; naive, under 1%. With a barcode shared among identical TCR molecules, highly expanded clone sizes could be underestimated.

The chain carries TRBV24-1 and TRBJ2-7; the D gene is possibly TRBD1 (6 bases). The sequence was collected from a human donor in good health. Some libraries in this study had Jurkat cell RNA spiked in. Sequenced input: naive CD8+ T cells from blood, with Jurkat cell RNA spiked in. Specified subset: FACS-sorted CD8+CD4-CCR7+CD45RA+ naive T cells. This CDR3 reads CATSDQGEQYF. The CDR3, as DNA: TGTGCCACCAGTGACCAGGGGGAGCAGTACTTC.